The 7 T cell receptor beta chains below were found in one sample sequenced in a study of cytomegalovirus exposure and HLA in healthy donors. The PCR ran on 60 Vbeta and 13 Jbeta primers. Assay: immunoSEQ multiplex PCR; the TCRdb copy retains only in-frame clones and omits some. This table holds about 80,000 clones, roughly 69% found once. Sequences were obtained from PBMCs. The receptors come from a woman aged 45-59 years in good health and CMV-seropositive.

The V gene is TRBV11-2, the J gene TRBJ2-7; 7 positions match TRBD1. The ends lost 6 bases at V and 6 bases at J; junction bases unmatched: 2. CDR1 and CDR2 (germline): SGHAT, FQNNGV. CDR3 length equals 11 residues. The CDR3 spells CASRKGAEQYF. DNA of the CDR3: TGTGCCAGCAGAAAGGGGGCCGAGCAGTACTTC.

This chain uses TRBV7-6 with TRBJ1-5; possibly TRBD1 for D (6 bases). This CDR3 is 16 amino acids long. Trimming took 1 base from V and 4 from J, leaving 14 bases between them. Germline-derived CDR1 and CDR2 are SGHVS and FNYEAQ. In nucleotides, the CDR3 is TGTGCCAGCAGCTTAGGACCCGGGACAAGTAATCAGCCCCAGCATTTT. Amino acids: CASSLGPGTSNQPQHF.

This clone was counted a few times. The CDR3 DNA reads TGTGCTAGTGGTTTGGCCAGGGGGCTAGATGGCTACACCTTC. Translating it yields CASGLARGLDGYTF. The V call is TRBV12-5, the J call TRBJ1-2, with 8 bases fitting TRBD1. Germline V gene data show CDR1 as LGHNT and CDR2 as FRNRAP. V lost 1 base, J lost 6 bases, and 4 bases stayed unmatched. This CDR3 has 14 residues.

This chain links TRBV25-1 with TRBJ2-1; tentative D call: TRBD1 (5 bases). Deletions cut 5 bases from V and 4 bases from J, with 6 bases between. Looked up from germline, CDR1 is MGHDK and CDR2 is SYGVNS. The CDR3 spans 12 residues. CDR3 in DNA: TGTGCCAGCAGTCAGGGATACAATGAGCAGTTCTTC. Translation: CASSQGYNEQFF.

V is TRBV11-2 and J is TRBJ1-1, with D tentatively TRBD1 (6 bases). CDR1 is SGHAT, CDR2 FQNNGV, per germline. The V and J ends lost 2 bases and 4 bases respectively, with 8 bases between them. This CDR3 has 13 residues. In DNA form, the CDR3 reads TGTGCCAGCAGCTTATCAGGGGCCACTGAAGCTTTCTTT. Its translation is CASSLSGATEAFF.

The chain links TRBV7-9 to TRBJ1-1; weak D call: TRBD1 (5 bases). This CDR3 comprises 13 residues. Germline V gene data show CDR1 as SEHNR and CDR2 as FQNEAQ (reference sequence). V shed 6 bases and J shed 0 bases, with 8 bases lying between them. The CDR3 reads CASSGGVNTEAFF. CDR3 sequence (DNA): TGTGCCAGCAGTGGGGGGGTGAACACTGAAGCTTTCTTT.

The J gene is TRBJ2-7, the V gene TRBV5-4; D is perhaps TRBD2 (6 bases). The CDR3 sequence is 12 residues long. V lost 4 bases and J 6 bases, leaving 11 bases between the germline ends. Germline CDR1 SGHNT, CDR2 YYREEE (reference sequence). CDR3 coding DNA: TGTGCCAGCAGCGTGCGGGGTTTCGAGCAGTACTTC. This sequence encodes CASSVRGFEQYF. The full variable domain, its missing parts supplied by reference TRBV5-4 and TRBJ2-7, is ETGVTQSPTHLIKTRGQQVTLRCSSQSGHNTVSWYQQALGQGPQFIFQYYREEENGRGNFPPRFSGLQFPNYSSELNVNALELDDSALYLCASSVRGFEQYFGPGTRLTVT.